One and the same sample provided the 20 T cell receptor beta chains below, sequenced in a study of cytomegalovirus exposure and HLA in healthy donors. The PCR ran on 60 Vbeta and 13 Jbeta primers. Assay used: immunoSEQ multiplex PCR; TCRdb lists only in-frame clones, some missing. The sample includes over 150,000 clones, around 79% seen only once; the top ten take roughly 4.2%. Specimen: PBMCs. The receptors originated from a man aged 40-49 years in good health and CMV-seronegative.

V usage is TRBV10-1 and J usage is TRBJ1-5; tentative D call: TRBD1 (6 bases). V was pared by 6 bases and J by 7 bases, with 13 bases between. Germline lookup yields CDR1 WNHNN and CDR2 SYGVQD (reference sequence). The CDR3 contains 13 residues. CDR3 region: CASRQGKKQPQHF. The CDR3 DNA follows: TGCGCCAGCAGACAGGGAAAAAAACAGCCCCAGCATTTT.

V is TRBV30 and J is TRBJ1-6, with D unresolved. Trimming took 4 bases from V and 10 from J, leaving 11 bases between them. Germline V gene lookup returns CDR1 GTSNPN and CDR2 SVGIG (reference sequence). CDR3 length: 12 residues. The CDR3 DNA follows: TGTGCCTGGACCGGGAGGAGGTCACCCCTCCACTTT. Amino acid sequence: CAWTGRRSPLHF.

The count of this clone is one. V is TRBV10-3 and J is TRBJ2-7; a weak D match, TRBD1 (7 bases). The CDR3 has 14 amino acids. V lost 4 bases to trimming and J lost 5 bases, with 15 bases between them. Looked up from germline, CDR1 is ENHRY and CDR2 is SYGVKD. CDR3 in amino acids: CAISAAGGNHEQYF. CDR3 nucleotides: TGTGCCATCAGTGCGGCAGGGGGGAACCACGAGCAGTACTTC.

The chain recombines TRBV7-6 with TRBJ2-1, with D possibly TRBD2 on 6 matching bases. CDR1 is SGHVS, CDR2 FNYEAQ, per germline. Deletions cut 4 bases from V and 8 bases from J, with 15 bases between. This CDR3 is built from 14 residues. DNA for the CDR3: TGTGCCAGCAGCTCCCTTGCCGGGGGAGATGAGCAGTTCTTC. Translated, it gives CASSSLAGGDEQFF.

A remark on this clone: Within the sample, other DNA sequences also encode this same CDR3. This chain links TRBV5-4 with TRBJ2-3; 8 bases fit TRBD2. Trimming at V came to 4 bases and at J to 0 bases, leaving 4 bases not matched to a gene. CDR3 length: 15 amino acids. Germline V CDR1 and CDR2: SGHNT, YYREEE (reference sequence). This chain's CDR3 is CASSLGGGSTDTQYF. In DNA form, the CDR3 reads TGTGCCAGCAGCCTCGGGGGGGGTAGCACAGATACGCAGTATTTT.

This clone appeared a single time. The J gene is TRBJ1-2, the V gene TRBV10-3; 9 bases map to TRBD1. The junction had 3 bases not matched to a gene; V was cut back by 6 bases and J by 7 bases. The CDR3 length is 12 residues. CDR1 is ENHRY, CDR2 SYGVKD, per germline. CDR3 nucleotide sequence: TGTGCCATCAGGACGACAGGGGGTGGCTACACCTTC. Translation gives CAIRTTGGGYTF.

This chain's CDR3 is CASSPRDSVSYEQYF. The CDR3 DNA reads TGCGCCAGCAGCCCCCGGGACAGTGTCTCCTACGAGCAGTACTTC. The gene calls are TRBV4-1 and TRBJ2-7; TRBD1 matches 7 bases. The length of the CDR3 is 15 residues. V dropped 4 bases and J dropped 0; count of bases not matched to a gene: 6. Germline loops: CDR1 MGHRA, CDR2 YSYEKL.

The V gene is TRBV7-6, the J gene TRBJ2-7; 7 bases fit TRBD2. The CDR3 extends over 16 amino acids. Looked up from germline, CDR1 is SGHVS and CDR2 is FNYEAQ. V lost 5 bases to trimming and J lost 0 bases; unmatched junction nucleotides: 10. The CDR3 loop reads CASSPEGRGGSYEQYF. The CDR3, as DNA: TGTGCCAGCAGCCCCGAGGGCCGCGGGGGCTCCTACGAGCAGTACTTC.

This chain links TRBV7-8 with TRBJ1-2; 7 bases agree with TRBD1. CDR3 length equals 13 residues. Per germline, CDR1 SGHVS and CDR2 FQNEAQ. The V and J ends lost 5 bases and 3 bases, in that order; junction bases with no gene match: 3. CDR3 bases: TGTGCCAGCAGCCCCCAGGGGGACTATGGCTACACCTTC. It translates to CASSPQGDYGYTF.

With respect to this clone: The junction shows a germline mismatch at one end, possibly a read error. J is TRBJ2-7 and V is TRBV7-7; 7 nucleotides match TRBD2. Germline CDR1 SSHAT, CDR2 FNYEAQ (reference sequence). This CDR3 region has 14 residues. The CDR3 DNA is TGTGCTAGCAGTCCGGCAGGGAGGGGTCGCGAGCAGTACTTC. Amino acids: CASSPAGRGREQYF.

This clone was recorded only once. The gene calls are TRBV2 and TRBJ2-2, with D perhaps matching TRBD1 (5 bases). Trimming shortened V by 2 bases and J by 5 bases, and 9 bases separated the two germline ends. The CDR3 covers 14 residues. Germline CDR1 SNHLY, CDR2 FYNNEI. CDR3 nucleotides: TGTGCCAGCAGTGAACCAGGGCAAACCGGGGAGCTGTTTTTT. This sequence encodes CASSEPGQTGELFF.

This clone was seen once. V is TRBV7-9 and J is TRBJ2-5; 12 bases line up with TRBD2. Trimming cost V 7 bases and J 5 bases; bases outside gene matches: 8. The CDR3 runs to 15 residues. Germline V lookup: CDR1 SEHNR, CDR2 FQNEAQ (reference sequence). CDR3 sequence (DNA): TGTGCCAGCACCCCGACTAGCGGGGGATTTGAGACCCAGTACTTC. Protein: CASTPTSGGFETQYF.

V is TRBV4-1 and J is TRBJ1-5, with D perhaps matching TRBD1 (5 bases). Trimming pared 0 bases from V and 3 bases from J, leaving 9 bases between. This CDR3 region has 15 residues. The V gene's germline CDR1 is MGHRA and CDR2 YSYEKL. The CDR3 nucleotides read TGCGCCAGCAGCCAAGATTCAGGGAACAATCAGCCCCAGCATTTT. Its translation: CASSQDSGNNQPQHF.

The rearrangement joins TRBV18 to TRBJ2-5; TRBD1 aligns across 9 bases. The end of the DNA aligns better with TRBJ2-7, so the J call may be wrong. This CDR3 is 16 amino acids long. Germline CDR1 KGHSH, CDR2 LQKENI. In DNA, the CDR3 is TGTGCCAGCTCACCGTCCTCGGGACAGGGAAGCTACGAGCAGTACTTC. Amino acids: CASSPSSGQGSYEQYF.

This clone is a singleton in its sample. V and J are TRBV19 and TRBJ2-7, with a weak D call TRBD2 (5 bases). Trimming took 1 base from V and 3 from J, leaving 7 bases between them. The germline V gene encodes CDR1 LNHDA and CDR2 SQIVND (reference sequence). The CDR3 is made up of 13 amino acids. CDR3 sequence: CASSIVEGYEQYF. In nucleotides, the CDR3 is TGTGCCAGTAGTATAGTCGAGGGCTACGAGCAGTACTTC.

The chain carries TRBV2 and TRBJ2-7, with no clear D. The ends were cut back, 3 bases at V and 3 bases at J, with 3 bases in the middle. The CDR3 loop spans 11 amino acids. Germline V gene data show CDR1 as SNHLY and CDR2 as FYNNEI. This CDR3 reads CASSDNYEQYF. CDR3 coding DNA: TGTGCCAGCAGTGACAACTACGAGCAGTACTTC.

The chain joins TRBV28 to TRBJ2-2, with no clear D. The germline V and J ends were trimmed by 3 bases and 5 bases, with 7 bases remaining between them. CDR3 length: 13 residues. Germline V gene data show CDR1 as MDHEN and CDR2 as SYDVKM. DNA for the CDR3: TGTGCCAGCAGTTTTAGTGTTACCGGGGAGCTGTTTTTT. This encodes CASSFSVTGELFF.

The V gene is TRBV30, the J gene TRBJ2-7; TRBD2 is a possible D gene (6 bases). The CDR3 length is 17 residues. Trimming took off 1 base at V and 4 bases at J, with 23 bases between the two ends. Germline CDR1 and CDR2: GTSNPN and SVGIG (reference sequence). CDR3 in DNA: TGTGCCTGGAGTGGCGGGGTTGGAGCCTTTCGCGAGTACGAGCAGTACTTC. Protein: CAWSGGVGAFREYEQYF.

In this sample, this clone turned up a few times. This sequence joins TRBV28 and TRBJ1-1; TRBD1 aligns across 9 bases. The trim removed 7 bases at V and 3 bases at J, leaving 12 bases unmatched. Germline CDR1 reads MDHEN; CDR2 reads SYDVKM. CDR3 length: 16 residues. In nucleotides, the CDR3 is TGTGCCAGCAACACGGACAGGGGTTGGTTACACACTGAAGCTTTCTTT. Translation: CASNTDRGWLHTEAFF.

The rearrangement links TRBV7-2 to TRBJ2-5; 12 nucleotides match TRBD1. This CDR3 spans 15 amino acids. The V and J ends lost 1 base and 6 bases, in that order; junction bases with no gene match: 3. CDR1 is SGHTA, CDR2 FQGNSA, per germline. The CDR3 nucleotides read TGTGCCAGCAGCTTAGAGGGACAGGGGGCGAAGACCCAGTACTTC. Amino acids: CASSLEGQGAKTQYF.